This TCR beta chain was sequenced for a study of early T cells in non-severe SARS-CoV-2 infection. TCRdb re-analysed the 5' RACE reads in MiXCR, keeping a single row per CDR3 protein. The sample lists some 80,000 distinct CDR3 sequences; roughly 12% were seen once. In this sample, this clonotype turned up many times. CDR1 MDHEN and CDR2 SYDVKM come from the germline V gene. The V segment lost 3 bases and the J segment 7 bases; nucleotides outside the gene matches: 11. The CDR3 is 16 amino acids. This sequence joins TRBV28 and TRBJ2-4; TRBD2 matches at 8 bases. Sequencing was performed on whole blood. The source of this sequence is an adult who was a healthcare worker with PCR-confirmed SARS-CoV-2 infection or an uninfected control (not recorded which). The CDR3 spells CASSFPEGLAGNIQYF. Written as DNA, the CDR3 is TGTGCCAGCAGTTTTCCCGAGGGGCTAGCGGGCAACATTCAGTACTTC.